The 32 T cell receptor beta chains below come from one sample, sequenced in a study of identical twins (dated by TCRdb to about 2016). The library was built by means of 5' RACE. Sequencing was carried out with an Illumina HiSeq 2000. TCRdb reran the public reads through fastp at Q25 and MiXCR, keeping productive beta chains. Rows matching on CDR3 protein sequence are summarized as one entry with the most common DNA and genes. Recorded for this sample are hundreds of thousands of distinct CDR3 sequences; about an eighth of them occurred a single time. The ten largest clones take up 7% to 9.5% of the sample. What was sequenced was memory (CD45RO+) T cells sorted from blood. This specimen's cell subset or site label, interpreted: CD45RO+ enriched T cells. The source is a woman younger than 35 in good health.

Only a few counts were recorded for this clonotype. The rearrangement uses TRBV5-4 and TRBJ2-2; 7 bases align to TRBD1. Looked up from germline, CDR1 is SGHNT and CDR2 is YYREEE (reference sequence). CDR3 length equals 15 residues. V trimming: 4 bases; J trimming: 7 bases; junction bases outside the gene matches: 10. The DNA of the CDR3 is TGTGCCAGCAGCATCCGACAGGGTTCGGGCGGGGAGCTGTTTTTT. As protein: CASSIRQGSGGELFF.

This clonotype came up many times. V is TRBV12-3 or TRBV12-4 and J is TRBJ2-7; the D is unclear. The length of the CDR3 is 11 residues. V lost 3 bases and J 5 bases, leaving 5 bases between the germline ends. The DNA for the CDR3 is TGTGCCAGCAGTTTCAGGAACGAGCAGTACTTC. It translates to CASSFRNEQYF.

This clonotype appeared many times. The chain has TRBV10-2 and TRBJ2-7, with 11 bases lining up with TRBD2. The CDR3 sequence is 16 residues long. CDR1 is WSHSY and CDR2 is SAAADI in the germline V gene. The J segment lost 4 bases and the V segment lost 4 bases, leaving 9 bases of the junction unmatched. The CDR3, as DNA: TGCGCCAGCAGTGTGAGTAGCGGGGGGGCCGTTTACGAGCAGTACTTC. It translates to CASSVSSGGAVYEQYF.

In its sample, this clonotype was seen many times. The chain carries TRBV4-2 and TRBJ2-7, with D possibly matching TRBD2 (5 bases). The CDR3 loop spans 14 amino acids. CDR1 and CDR2 (germline): LGHNA, YNFKEQ. With 0 bases removed from V and 0 bases from J, the gap between germline ends came to 6 bases. In nucleotides, the CDR3 is TGTGCCAGCAGCCAAGATGGGAGCTCCTACGAGCAGTACTTC. It specifies CASSQDGSSYEQYF.

V usage is TRBV6-6 and J usage is TRBJ2-7, with TRBD1 as a possible D gene (6 bases). Germline values: CDR1 MNHNY, CDR2 SVGAGI (reference sequence). This CDR3 spans 13 amino acids. V was pared by 6 bases and J by 2 bases, with 11 bases between. This chain's CDR3 is CASSRGQTYEQYF. In nucleotides, the CDR3 is TGTGCCAGCAGCCGAGGACAGACCTACGAGCAGTACTTC.

This clonotype was detected only a few times. V gene TRBV20-1 combines with J gene TRBJ2-7; D not certain. This CDR3 spans 13 amino acids. CDR1 and CDR2 (germline): DFQATT, SNEGSKA (reference sequence). V lost 3 bases and J lost 1, with 10 bases in between. CDR3 amino acids: CSARALNSYEQYF. The DNA for the CDR3 is TGCAGTGCTAGGGCCTTAAATTCCTACGAGCAGTACTTC.

This clonotype was seen only a few times. The chain couples TRBV12-3 or TRBV12-4 to TRBJ1-4; D not certain. The length of the CDR3 is 14 residues. V was trimmed by 5 bases and J by 6 bases, leaving 13 bases between them. The CDR3 loop reads CASSLTREYEKLFF. In nucleotides, the CDR3 is TGTGCCAGCAGTCTGACACGAGAATATGAAAAACTGTTTTTT.

This clonotype appeared many times. The rearrangement uses TRBV3-1 and TRBJ2-7, with D hard to call. Germline V lookup: CDR1 LGHDT, CDR2 YNNKEL (reference sequence). Deletions cut 4 bases from V and 4 bases from J, with 14 bases between. The CDR3 is made up of 14 amino acids. CDR3 nucleotides: TGTGCCAGCAGCCGTTCTTCCGGGTTGTACGAGCAGTACTTC. The encoded protein is CASSRSSGLYEQYF.

This clonotype was seen a handful of times. The gene calls are TRBV7-2 and TRBJ2-7; TRBD2 might be the D (6 bases). Germline lookup yields CDR1 SGHTA and CDR2 FQGNSA. CDR3 length: 13 residues. Trimming removed 5 bases from V and 2 bases from J, with 10 bases in between. DNA of the CDR3: TGTGCCAGCAGCCGTAGCGGTCCCTACGAGCAGTACTTC. Amino acid sequence: CASSRSGPYEQYF.

The V and J genes are TRBV5-1 and TRBJ2-2; a weak D match, TRBD2 (5 bases). Germline V lookup: CDR1 SGHRS, CDR2 YFSETQ. V lost 1 base, J lost 6 bases, and 7 bases lay in between. The CDR3 loop spans 13 amino acids. The DNA of the CDR3 is TGCGCCAGCAGCTTGACTAGTTCCGGGGAGCTGTTTTTT. Residues: CASSLTSSGELFF. Full variable domain (remainder filled in from reference TRBV5-1 and TRBJ2-2): KAGVTQTPRYLIKTRGQQVTLSCSPISGHRSVSWYQQTPGQGLQFLFEYFSETQRNKGNFPGRFSGRQFSNSRSEMNVSTLELGDSALYLCASSLTSSGELFFGEGSRLTVL.

In its sample, this clonotype ranks as large. The V and J genes are TRBV14 and TRBJ2-7; D possibly corresponds to TRBD2 (5 bases). CDR1 is SGHDN, CDR2 FVKESK, per germline. Trimming pared 1 base from V and 2 bases from J, leaving 6 bases between. The CDR3 runs to 13 residues. The CDR3 nucleotides read TGTGCCAGCAGCCAAGGGAGGACCTACGAGCAGTACTTC. Translated: CASSQGRTYEQYF. Supplemented by reference TRBV14 and TRBJ2-7, the full variable domain reads EAGVTQFPSHSVIEKGQTVTLRCDPISGHDNLYWYRRVMGKEIKFLLHFVKESKQDESGMPNNRFLAERTGGTYSTLKVQPAELEDSGVYFCASSQGRTYEQYFGPGTRLTVT.

This clonotype has just a few counts. The rearrangement links TRBV6-1 to TRBJ2-7, with TRBD1 identical over 11 bases. The trim removed 5 bases at V and 7 bases at J, leaving 7 bases unmatched. The CDR3 runs 14 residues. Germline values: CDR1 MNHNS, CDR2 SASEGT. The CDR3 spells CASSPGTGGMEQYF. In DNA form, the CDR3 reads TGTGCCAGCAGTCCCGGGACAGGGGGTATGGAGCAGTACTTC.

V and J are TRBV18 and TRBJ2-5, with 10 bases that match TRBD2. The CDR3 is made up of 15 amino acids. Germline assignment: CDR1 KGHSH and CDR2 LQKENI. J lost 5 bases, V lost 3 bases, and 6 bases had no gene match. The CDR3 sequence: CASSPPGLARETQYF. The CDR3 region has the DNA TGTGCCAGCTCACCGCCGGGACTAGCGCGGGAGACCCAGTACTTC.

This clonotype has only a few counts. The chain carries TRBV5-5 and TRBJ2-3; TRBD1 agrees at 7 bases. Germline CDR1 and CDR2: SGHKS and YYEKEE (reference sequence). This CDR3 is 16 amino acids long. V lost 5 bases to trimming and J lost 2 bases; unmatched junction nucleotides: 11. For the CDR3, the DNA is TGTGCCAGCAGTGACTCGACAGGGCTCCTCACAGATACGCAGTATTTT. Protein sequence: CASSDSTGLLTDTQYF.

This clonotype was counted between two and nine times. V usage is TRBV6-1 and J usage is TRBJ1-4, with no clear D. From germline, CDR1 is MNHNS and CDR2 SASEGT. This CDR3 spans 14 amino acids. V was cut by 4 bases and J by 4 bases, with 10 bases left in between. CDR3: CASSGRINNEKLFF. The CDR3 bases are TGTGCCAGCAGTGGACGTATAAATAATGAAAAACTGTTTTTT.

The sample holds a few counts of this clonotype. One junction end disagrees with the germline gene, perhaps due to a read error. The chain links TRBV7-9 to TRBJ1-1; D unresolved. The germline V gene has CDR1 SEHNR and CDR2 FQNEAQ (reference sequence). The CDR3 contains 14 residues. CDR3 DNA sequence: TGTGCCAGCAGCGCAGCAATCCAGAACGCTGAAGCTTTCTTT. Residues: CASSAAIQNAEAFF.

The chain uses TRBV6-2 or TRBV6-3 and TRBJ2-1; maybe TRBD1 (6 bases). Between the trimmed V and J ends, which lost 2 bases and 10 bases, there was a span of 9 bases. Germline CDR1 MNHEY, CDR2 SVGEGT. The CDR3 totals 12 residues. The CDR3 protein is CASSYKRGEQFF. For the CDR3, the DNA is TGTGCCAGCAGTTACAAAAGGGGGGAGCAGTTCTTC.

This clonotype was seen many times. The chain uses TRBV24-1 and TRBJ2-2; a weak D match, TRBD1 (5 bases). The CDR3 spans 19 residues. Germline assignment: CDR1 KGHDR and CDR2 SFDVKD. The V gene lost 9 bases and the J gene lost 5 bases, with 30 bases spanning the gap. Here the CDR3 reads CATFLAVPSRQLKTGELFF. CDR3 nucleotide sequence: TGTGCCACCTTCCTCGCCGTGCCCTCACGACAGCTCAAAACCGGGGAGCTGTTTTTT.

V usage is TRBV3-1 and J usage is TRBJ2-7; 9 bases match TRBD2. CDR3 size: 16 residues. The junction had 5 bases not matched to a gene; V was cut back by 0 bases and J by 2 bases. Germline V gives CDR1 LGHDT, CDR2 YNNKEL (reference sequence). The CDR3 loop is CASSQDLLAGAYEQYF. Here the CDR3 DNA reads TGTGCCAGCAGCCAAGATTTATTAGCGGGAGCCTACGAGCAGTACTTC.

This rearrangement joins TRBV20-1 to TRBJ2-3; D is perhaps TRBD1 (7 bases). CDR1 and CDR2 (germline): DFQATT, SNEGSKA (reference sequence). Trimming left V 6 bases short and J 2 bases short, with 15 bases between. There are 14 residues in the CDR3. The CDR3, as DNA: TGCAGTGCCCAGGGGGGATCTTCCACAGATACGCAGTATTTT. Protein product: CSAQGGSSTDTQYF.

A few counts support this clonotype. The chain employs TRBV12-3 or TRBV12-4 and TRBJ1-6; no clear D. The CDR3 covers 13 residues. V lost 6 bases to trimming and J lost 4 bases, with 7 bases between them. CDR3 region: CASSSTYNSPLHF. The CDR3, as DNA: TGTGCCAGCAGCTCTACATATAATTCACCCCTCCACTTT.

The J gene is TRBJ2-1, the V gene TRBV24-1; 7 bases agree with TRBD2. Germline V gene sequence: CDR1 KGHDR, CDR2 SFDVKD. V shed 2 bases and J 6 bases; nucleotides not matched to a gene: 0. This CDR3 contains 13 residues. The CDR3 is CATSDWTSNEQFF. The CDR3 DNA follows: TGTGCCACCAGTGATTGGACTAGCAATGAGCAGTTCTTC.

The V gene is TRBV12-3 or TRBV12-4, the J gene TRBJ2-5; D is ambiguous. Trimming shortened V by 2 bases and J by 2 bases, and 3 bases separated the two germline ends. This CDR3 region has 12 residues. The CDR3 loop is CASSLKQETQYF. The CDR3 bases are TGTGCCAGCAGTTTAAAGCAAGAGACCCAGTACTTC.

Only a few counts were recorded for this clonotype. This sequence joins TRBV7-9 and TRBJ1-4; TRBD1 matches 7 bases. CDR1 SEHNR and CDR2 FQNEAQ come from the germline V gene (reference sequence). Losses at the gene ends were 2 bases for V and 8 bases for J; bases not matched to a gene: 8. This CDR3 spans 15 amino acids. CDR3 in amino acids: CASSLPRTGGEKLFF. CDR3 coding DNA: TGTGCCAGCAGCTTACCTCGGACAGGAGGGGAAAAACTGTTTTTT.

This clonotype was found many times. CDR3 sequence (DNA): TGTGCCGCCGGGGCTAATGAAAAACTGTTTTTT. The encoded protein is CAAGANEKLFF. V usage is TRBV7-9 and J usage is TRBJ1-4; unclear D gene. The CDR3 runs to 11 residues. Germline assignment: CDR1 SEHNR and CDR2 FQNEAQ (reference sequence). Deletions cut 11 bases from V and 3 bases from J, with 7 bases between.

In its sample, this clonotype was seen a few times. The chain is built from TRBV5-1 and TRBJ1-1, with a tentative D call TRBD1 (5 bases). Deletions cut 3 bases from V and 1 base from J, with 10 bases between. The CDR3 runs to 14 residues. CDR1 is SGHRS and CDR2 is YFSETQ in the germline V gene. The CDR3 DNA follows: TGCGCCAGCAGCTGGGGACCGCCGAACACTGAAGCTTTCTTT. Its protein is CASSWGPPNTEAFF.

This clonotype was picked up a small number of times. The gene calls are TRBV6-5 and TRBJ2-3; D is ambiguous. CDR1 is MNHEY, CDR2 SVGAGI, per germline. Trimming left V 2 bases short and J 6 bases short, with 9 bases between. CDR3 size: 13 residues. The CDR3 region is CASSYGPSDTQYF. The CDR3, as DNA: TGTGCCAGCAGTTACGGACCTTCGGATACGCAGTATTTT.

The V and J genes are TRBV20-1 and TRBJ2-7, with D possibly being TRBD1 (6 bases). The ends were cut back, 2 bases at V and 6 bases at J, with 14 bases in the middle. Germline CDR1 and CDR2: DFQATT and SNEGSKA (reference sequence). The CDR3 extends over 13 amino acids. The CDR3 sequence is CSARHRQTGEQYF. CDR3 DNA sequence: TGCAGTGCTAGACATCGACAGACAGGCGAGCAGTACTTC.

The chain is built from TRBV6-2 or TRBV6-3 and TRBJ1-1; the D is unclear. Between the trimmed V and J ends, which lost 6 bases and 7 bases, there was a span of 15 bases. Germline CDR1 and CDR2: MNHEY and SVGEGT. CDR3 length: 13 residues. The CDR3 here is CASSFLPELEAFF. The CDR3 region has the DNA TGTGCCAGCAGCTTTCTCCCCGAGCTTGAAGCTTTCTTT.

V gene TRBV15 combines with J gene TRBJ1-5, with D possibly being TRBD1 (5 bases). V was trimmed by 1 base and J by 5 bases, leaving 9 bases between them. Germline CDR1 reads LNHNV; CDR2 reads YYDKDF (reference sequence). This CDR3 contains 14 residues. The CDR3 reads CATSRGDGYQPQHF. The CDR3 DNA is TGTGCCACCAGCAGAGGGGACGGATATCAGCCCCAGCATTTT.

This clonotype was detected many times. CDR3 residues: CASSPGQAGETQYF. The CDR3 DNA reads as TGTGCCAGCAGCCCAGGACAGGCCGGAGAGACCCAGTACTTC. The V and J genes are TRBV5-5 and TRBJ2-5, with TRBD1 matching over 7 bases. Germline V gene lookup returns CDR1 SGHKS and CDR2 YYEKEE (reference sequence). The CDR3 consists of 14 residues. V dropped 4 bases and J dropped 4; count of bases not matched to a gene: 7.

The chain links TRBV20-1 to TRBJ2-2; 7 positions agree with TRBD1. CDR3 size: 14 residues. The germline CDR1 and CDR2 sequences are DFQATT and SNEGSKA (reference sequence). Trimming took 1 base from V and 6 from J; bases not matched to a gene: 5. The CDR3 region has the DNA TGCAGTGCTAGAGTCGGCCAGGGGGCCGGGGAGCTGTTTTTT. Amino acid sequence: CSARVGQGAGELFF.